One sample yielded the 8 T cell receptor beta chains listed below, sequenced in a study of neurological immune-mediated disorders. MiXCR was run by TCRdb on the 5' RACE reads, yielding one entry per CDR3 protein. The repertoire holds around 55,000 distinct CDR3 sequences, over 3.5% seen once, with about 2% in the top ten. The material sequenced was CD4+ T cells from blood. Receptors were obtained from a woman in her forties with multiple sclerosis.

This clonotype was counted many times. The chain employs TRBV5-1 and TRBJ2-1; TRBD2 matches 12 bases. This CDR3 is 17 amino acids long. V dropped 1 base and J dropped 3; count of bases not matched to a gene: 5. From germline, CDR1 is SGHRS and CDR2 YFSETQ. The CDR3, as DNA: TGCGCCAGCAGCTTGCGGGGACTAGCGGGCGTCTACAATGAGCAGTTCTTC. It encodes CASSLRGLAGVYNEQFF.

This clonotype was detected many times. The rearrangement links TRBV18 to TRBJ2-7, with D perhaps TRBD2 (6 bases). The V gene's germline CDR1 is KGHSH and CDR2 LQKENI. CDR3 length: 15 residues. V lost 0 bases and J 3 bases, leaving 12 bases between the germline ends. The CDR3 sequence is CASSPPGLDRYEQYF. The CDR3 DNA is TGTGCCAGCTCACCACCGGGACTTGATCGCTACGAGCAGTACTTC. Together with reference TRBV18 and TRBJ2-7, the CDR3 gives the full variable domain: NAGVMQNPRHLVRRRGQEARLRCSPMKGHSHVYWYRQLPEEGLKFMVYLQKENIIDESGMPKERFSAEFPKEGPSILRIQQVVRGDSAAYFCASSPPGLDRYEQYFGPGTRLTVT.

This clonotype has ten or more counts. The rearrangement joins TRBV9 to TRBJ2-3; no clear D. CDR3 length: 14 residues. V lost 0 bases and J lost 4, with 9 bases in between. CDR1 and CDR2 from the germline V gene are SGDLS and YYNGEE. The CDR3 bases are TGTGCCAGCAGCGTAGTGGGCCCGGCAGATACGCAGTATTTT. Translated: CASSVVGPADTQYF.

At least ten counts were recorded for this clonotype. This rearrangement joins TRBV7-6 to TRBJ2-5; 8 bases are a match to TRBD2. V lost 0 bases to trimming and J lost 2 bases; unmatched junction nucleotides: 2. Germline values: CDR1 SGHVS, CDR2 FNYEAQ. This CDR3 spans 15 amino acids. The CDR3 DNA reads TGTGCCAGCAGCTTAGCCGGGACTAGGCAAGAGACCCAGTACTTC. Amino acid sequence: CASSLAGTRQETQYF. The whole variable domain, remainder taken from reference TRBV7-6 and TRBJ2-5, is GAGVSQSPRYKVTKRGQDVALRCDPISGHVSLYWYRQALGQGPEFLTYFNYEAQQDKSGLPNDRFSAERPEGSISTLTIQRTEQRDSAMYRCASSLAGTRQETQYFGPGTRLLVL.

The gene calls are TRBV11-2 and TRBJ2-1; 10 bases fit TRBD2. V was clipped by 0 bases and J by 7 bases; unmatched bases: 6. Germline CDR1 SGHAT, CDR2 FQNNGV. This CDR3 has 16 residues. The CDR3 reads CASSLDLTSGSNEQFF. In DNA, the CDR3 is TGTGCCAGCAGCTTAGATTTGACTAGCGGGTCAAATGAGCAGTTCTTC.

There are many counts of this clonotype. V usage is TRBV29-1 and J usage is TRBJ1-5, with 7 bases fitting TRBD1. Unmatched junction bases numbered 8, after V lost 7 bases and J lost 5 bases. The CDR3 runs to 13 residues. Germline values: CDR1 SQVTM, CDR2 ANQGSEA. This CDR3 is CSARGSLDQPQHF. The CDR3 nucleotides are TGCAGCGCCAGGGGGTCGTTGGATCAGCCCCAGCATTTT. The full variable domain, its missing parts supplied by reference TRBV29-1 and TRBJ1-5, is SAVISQKPSRDICQRGTSLTIQCQVDSQVTMMFWYRQQPGQSLTLIATANQGSEATYESGFVIDKFPISRPNLTFSTLTVSNMSPEDSSIYLCSARGSLDQPQHFGDGTRLSIL.

This clonotype was seen ten or more times. The chain recombines TRBV18 with TRBJ1-1; no firm D call. CDR3 length: 12 residues. CDR1 is KGHSH and CDR2 is LQKENI in the germline V gene. Deletions cut 4 bases from V and 6 bases from J, with 9 bases between. The CDR3 DNA sequence: TGTGCCAGCTCACAGGGCGGTGCTGAAGCTTTCTTT. It is translated as CASSQGGAEAFF.

This clonotype was counted at least ten times. The chain joins TRBV15 to TRBJ1-2; a possible D gene is TRBD1 (5 bases). The ends were cut back, 0 bases at V and 4 bases at J, with 9 bases in the middle. There are 14 residues in the CDR3. The V gene's germline CDR1 is LNHNV and CDR2 YYDKDF (reference sequence). The CDR3 protein is CATSRDMGGYGYTF. The CDR3 coding sequence is TGTGCCACCAGCAGAGATATGGGGGGCTATGGCTACACCTTC. Variable domain in full (rest from reference TRBV15 and TRBJ1-2): DAMVIQNPRYQVTQFGKPVTLSCSQTLNHNVMYWYQQKSSQAPKLLFHYYDKDFNNEADTPDNFQSRRPNTSFCFLDIRSPGLGDTAMYLCATSRDMGGYGYTFGSGTRLTVV.